The rows below give T cell receptor beta chains drawn from one sample of a study of shared clonotypes between healthy human individuals. Data came from immunoSEQ multiplex PCR; TCRdb stores just in-frame clones and leaves some out. The table has 950,000 to 1,200,000 clones, approximately 80% seen once. The sequenced sample consisted of memory CD4+ T cells from PBMCs. These receptors came from a man between 18 and 29 years old in good health. Some clones in this sample may be carry-over from other donors' samples. The CDR3 runs from the conserved cysteine through the conserved F or W. The D gene is left open where the match is weak.

J gene,CDR3 length,V gene,D gene,CDR3 protein
TRBJ2-2,16,TRBV6-1,TRBD1,CASSERQGAYLGELFF
TRBJ2-1,14,TRBV11-2,-,CASSYRTVYNEQFF
TRBJ2-1,14,TRBV11-2,TRBD2,CASSPLAGLNEQFF
TRBJ2-7,15,TRBV11-2,TRBD2,CASSFLAGGTYEQYF
TRBJ2-1,14,TRBV7-9,TRBD1,CASNRDSPYNEQFF
TRBJ2-5,13,TRBV19,-,CASGPWDGETQYF
TRBJ2-1,12,TRBV29-1,TRBD2,CSVHKAGDEQFF
TRBJ2-7,15,TRBV9,-,CASSVDARVAYEQYF
TRBJ1-5,12,TRBV6-1,-,CASIDSNQPQHF
TRBJ2-1,14,TRBV9,-,CASSNGNSYNEQFF
TRBJ2-1,13,TRBV5-1,TRBD2,CASSSTGTSVVFF
TRBJ1-1,13,TRBV18,TRBD1,CASSPDRQAEAFF
TRBJ1-2,10,TRBV20-1,-,CSATNYGYTF
TRBJ2-7,14,TRBV28,TRBD2,CASQKPGLAYEQYF
TRBJ2-7,14,TRBV2,TRBD2,CASSEFGRGYEQYF
TRBJ2-4,14,TRBV7-9,TRBD1,CASTQGATKNIQYF
TRBJ2-6,16,TRBV7-3,-,CASSLSWLSGANVLTF
TRBJ1-1,13,TRBV18,-,CASSSTGNTEAFF
TRBJ1-2,15,TRBV9,-,CASSREDGLNYGYTF
TRBJ2-3,19,TRBV9,TRBD2,CASSVAQGRAGGTTDTQYF
TRBJ2-7,15,TRBV27,-,CASSPAGRSPYEQYF
TRBJ2-5,16,TRBV9,-,CASSARDGRNQETQYF
TRBJ2-5,15,TRBV6-1,-,CASSEGGAVRETQYF
TRBJ2-7,16,TRBV4-3,TRBD1,CASSPTFGTGSNEQYF
-,11,TRBV20-1,-,CSAGGPYEQYF
TRBJ2-1,12,TRBV6-4,-,CASSDLNNEQFF
TRBJ1-4,14,TRBV4-2,-,CASSQVGSGEKLFF
TRBJ2-5,15,TRBV7-9,TRBD1,CASSLPQGVQETQYF
TRBJ2-7,13,TRBV28,-,CASNGGWQDEQYF
TRBJ1-5,13,TRBV7-2,-,CASSIDRFQPQHF
TRBJ2-7,18,TRBV5-1,-,CASSSLGVDASKRNEQYF
TRBJ2-3,14,TRBV28,TRBD1,CASSKTGAVDTQYF
TRBJ2-6,18,TRBV19,-,CASSNRRLRSSGANVLTF
TRBJ2-3,13,TRBV7-9,-,CASSPLSLYTQYF
TRBJ2-3,16,TRBV28,-,CASSLRGGDPGDTQYF
TRBJ2-5,16,TRBV5-4,TRBD2,CASSPWTSGEQETQYF
TRBJ2-2,12,TRBV2,-,CASNKVAGELFF
TRBJ2-1,15,TRBV4-1,TRBD1,CASSQGTGTYNEQFF
TRBJ1-1,14,TRBV29-1,-,CSVVKQGYRTEAFF
TRBJ1-2,14,TRBV4-1,-,CASSQEENRYGYTF
TRBJ1-1,18,TRBV6-1,-,CASSEESGTGKEDTEAFF
TRBJ1-2,15,TRBV28,TRBD1,CASRPNDRGQEGYTF
TRBJ2-3,15,TRBV28,TRBD2,CASIRGGRPTDTQYF
TRBJ1-5,16,TRBV23-1,-,CASSQYLDASNQPQHF
TRBJ2-7,13,TRBV28,-,CASRGLGSGSVYF
TRBJ2-3,15,TRBV4-3,-,CASSQVRGGTDTQYF
TRBJ1-2,15,TRBV5-6,-,CASSPLGAKSYGYTF
TRBJ2-1,16,TRBV19,TRBD2,CASRASGRARSNEQFF
TRBJ2-5,17,TRBV5-5,-,CASSHGLGIVVAETQYF
TRBJ2-1,15,TRBV28,TRBD2,CASTSGTSGNNEQFF
TRBJ2-3,13,TRBV7-9,-,CSGALLSTDTQYF
TRBJ2-3,13,TRBV5-4,TRBD1,CASSTDRTDTQYF
TRBJ2-7,18,TRBV11-2,TRBD2,CASSLDRGLAGGRYEQYF
TRBJ2-5,14,TRBV10-3,-,CATRGPERVETQYF
TRBJ1-1,15,TRBV29-1,TRBD1,CSVLGTGQRYTEAFF